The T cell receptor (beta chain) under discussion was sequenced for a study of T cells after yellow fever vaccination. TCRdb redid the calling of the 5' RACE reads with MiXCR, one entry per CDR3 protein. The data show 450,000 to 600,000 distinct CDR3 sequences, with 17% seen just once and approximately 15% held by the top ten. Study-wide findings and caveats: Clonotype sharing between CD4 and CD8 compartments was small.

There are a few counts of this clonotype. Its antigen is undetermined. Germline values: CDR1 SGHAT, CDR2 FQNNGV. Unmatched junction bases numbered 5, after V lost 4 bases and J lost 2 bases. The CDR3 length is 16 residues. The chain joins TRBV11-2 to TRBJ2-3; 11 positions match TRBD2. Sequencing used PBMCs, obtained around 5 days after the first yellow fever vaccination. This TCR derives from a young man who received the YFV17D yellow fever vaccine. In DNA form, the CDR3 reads TGTGCCAGCAGCTCGGGACTAGCGGTTACCACAGATACGCAGTATTTT. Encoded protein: CASSSGLAVTTDTQYF.